This TCR beta chain was recovered during a study of regulatory T cells in long-lasting Graves disease. Study-wide results and caveats: There were preferences for TRBV28, TRBJ1-2 and TRBJ2-5 in persistent disease.

iRepertoire HTBI primers and Arm-PCR of CDR3 regions built TCR beta libraries. Each CDR3 protein is one row after TCRdb ran MiXCR on the multiplex PCR reads. In the table there are fewer than 550,000 distinct CDR3 sequences, 16% of which are singletons. The CDR3 is made up of 15 amino acids. Trimming at V came to 5 bases and at J to 2 bases, leaving 8 bases not matched to a gene. Germline V gives CDR1 MDHEN, CDR2 SYDVKM. Time point here: newly diagnosed GD, antithyroid drugs for less than 3 months. Following extraction of RNA from PBMCs, that RNA was used to make the TCR library. With respect to this clonotype: The antigen remains undetermined.

The sample also formed part of further work on T cells in Graves' hyperthyroidism and ophthalmopathy.

The material sequenced was peripheral blood mononuclear cells (PBMCs), taken at new diagnosis, from a patient treated with antithyroid drugs. V and J are TRBV28 and TRBJ2-5; 7 bases are shared with TRBD2. The TCR sequence derives from a woman aged 18-29 years with Graves disease. Here the CDR3 reads CASSPDRSGQETQYF. DNA of the CDR3: TGTGCCAGCAGTCCCGATCGTAGCGGGCAAGAGACCCAGTACTTC.